The 25 T cell receptor beta chains below come from one sample, sequenced in a study of shared clonotypes between healthy human individuals. Naive CD8 isolation took CD45RO-negative cells positively selected for CCR7 and excluded terminally differentiated effector memory CD45RA+ cells. The method was immunoSEQ multiplex PCR; TCRdb's version includes in-frame clones alone and lacks a portion of them. The sample consists of 700,000 to 950,000 clones, around 96% of them appearing once. What was sequenced was naive CD8+ T cells sorted from blood. Every receptor here comes from a young man in good health.

In regard to this clone: This specimen includes other DNA sequences encoding the same CDR3. The J gene is TRBJ1-1, the V gene TRBV5-4; no firm D call. The CDR3 is 12 amino acids. Trimming took 2 bases from V and 2 from J, leaving 4 bases between them. From germline, CDR1 is SGHNT and CDR2 YYREEE (reference sequence). The CDR3 DNA is TGTGCCAGCAGCTTCTCTAACACTGAAGCTTTCTTT. This codes for CASSFSNTEAFF. Drawing the rest from reference TRBV5-4 and TRBJ1-1, the complete variable domain is ETGVTQSPTHLIKTRGQQVTLRCSSQSGHNTVSWYQQALGQGPQFIFQYYREEENGRGNFPPRFSGLQFPNYSSELNVNALELDDSALYLCASSFSNTEAFFGQGTRLTVV.

The rearrangement uses TRBV7-9 and TRBJ1-5; the D gene is possibly TRBD1 (5 bases). The CDR3 runs to 13 residues. Trimming removed 6 bases from V and 7 bases from J, with 13 bases in between. Germline V gene lookup returns CDR1 SEHNR and CDR2 FQNEAQ (reference sequence). The CDR3 protein is CASSRGGGQPQHF. Written as DNA, the CDR3 is TGTGCCAGCAGTCGCGGGGGTGGACAGCCCCAGCATTTT.

The chain couples TRBV29-1 to TRBJ2-1, with D unclear. Per the germline V gene, CDR1 is SQVTM and CDR2 is ANQGSEA. V was pared by 3 bases and J by 2 bases, with 20 bases between. The CDR3 contains 17 residues. The CDR3 region is CSVDDLRKHFAYNEQFF. The CDR3 nucleotides are TGCAGCGTTGACGATTTGAGGAAGCACTTCGCCTACAATGAGCAGTTCTTC.

The chain recombines TRBV11-2 with TRBJ2-4; D not resolved. Germline V gene sequence: CDR1 SGHAT, CDR2 FQNNGV. CDR3 length equals 15 residues. The V gene lost 1 base and the J gene lost 6 bases, with 13 bases spanning the gap. The DNA of the CDR3 is TGTGCCAGCAGCTTAGGGACCACCTCAGGAAACATTCAGTACTTC. Residues: CASSLGTTSGNIQYF.

The chain carries TRBV27 and TRBJ2-2; D is uncertain. The CDR3 runs 14 residues. CDR1 is MNHEY, CDR2 SMNVEV, per germline (reference sequence). V lost 7 bases and J lost 0, with 9 bases in between. For the CDR3, the DNA is TGTGCCAGCAAGGGTTACGCGAACACCGGGGAGCTGTTTTTT. It encodes CASKGYANTGELFF.

The CDR3 protein is CASSLQQVSNYGYTF. CDR3 nucleotide sequence: TGTGCCAGCAGCTTACAACAGGTGTCTAACTATGGCTACACCTTC. The V and J genes are TRBV7-9 and TRBJ1-2; D is possibly TRBD1 (5 bases). Between the trimmed V and J ends, which lost 2 bases and 0 bases, there was a span of 10 bases. Per the germline V gene, CDR1 is SEHNR and CDR2 is FQNEAQ (reference sequence). The CDR3 has 15 amino acids.

This chain connects TRBV18 to TRBJ2-7, with TRBD1 identical over 7 bases. Germline loops: CDR1 KGHSH, CDR2 LQKENI. After removal of 3 bases from V and 2 bases from J, the junction contained 7 bases not matched to a gene. This CDR3 is built from 15 residues. As DNA, the CDR3 is TGTGCCAGCTCACCCCGGGACAGAAGAACCTACGAGCAGTACTTC. Its protein is CASSPRDRRTYEQYF.

The table lists this clone with a count of one. The same CDR3 arises from other DNA sequences in this sample as well. This chain links TRBV7-8 with TRBJ1-5; 10 positions match TRBD1. Trimming took 3 bases from V and 0 from J; bases not matched to a gene: 2. The CDR3 totals 16 residues. Germline V gene lookup returns CDR1 SGHVS and CDR2 FQNEAQ. CDR3 protein: CASSLGQGYSNQPQHF. CDR3 in DNA: TGTGCCAGCAGCTTGGGACAGGGGTATAGCAATCAGCCCCAGCATTTT.

This chain links TRBV9 with TRBJ2-1, with 9 bases lining up with TRBD2. The V and J ends lost 0 bases and 9 bases, in that order; junction bases with no gene match: 7. The length of the CDR3 is 15 residues. The V gene's germline CDR1 is SGDLS and CDR2 YYNGEE. CDR3 loop: CASSVAGLASGEQFF. The CDR3 DNA reads TGTGCCAGCAGCGTAGCGGGACTAGCATCTGGTGAGCAGTTCTTC.

The rearrangement links TRBV20-1 to TRBJ2-3; D is undetermined. The germline V gene has CDR1 DFQATT and CDR2 SNEGSKA (reference sequence). This CDR3 region has 10 residues. Deletions cut 4 bases from V and 6 bases from J, with 5 bases between. This CDR3 reads CSANYDTQYF. Written as DNA, the CDR3 is TGCAGTGCTAACTATGATACGCAGTATTTT.

This sequence joins TRBV7-9 and TRBJ2-7, with TRBD1 matching 9 bases. CDR1 is SEHNR and CDR2 is FQNEAQ in the germline V gene (reference sequence). The CDR3 totals 17 residues. The V gene end was trimmed by 5 bases and the J gene end by 3 bases; junction bases not matched to a gene: 14. The chain's CDR3 is CASSVSSTGTGSYEQYF. Written as DNA, the CDR3 is TGTGCCAGCAGCGTAAGTTCGACCGGGACAGGGAGCTACGAGCAGTACTTC.

The chain carries TRBV19 and TRBJ2-1; D may be TRBD1 (6 bases). The germline V and J ends were trimmed by 5 bases and 5 bases, with 10 bases remaining between them. Germline V lookup: CDR1 LNHDA, CDR2 SQIVND (reference sequence). There are 13 residues in the CDR3. The CDR3 region is CASSPNRDNEQFF. The DNA of the CDR3 is TGTGCCAGTAGTCCCAACAGGGACAATGAGCAGTTCTTC.

The chain carries TRBV11-2 and TRBJ2-1; D unresolved. CDR3 length: 17 residues. Germline V gene data show CDR1 as SGHAT and CDR2 as FQNNGV. Deletions cut 1 base from V and 8 bases from J, with 21 bases between. Written as DNA, the CDR3 is TGTGCCAGCAGCTTAGGCCAGAGTGGCGGAGCACGGTATGAGCAGTTCTTC. It encodes CASSLGQSGGARYEQFF.

The V call is TRBV6-5, the J call TRBJ2-1; D may be TRBD1 or TRBD2 (6 bases each). Germline V gene data show CDR1 as MNHEY and CDR2 as SVGAGI. The CDR3 extends over 15 amino acids. V was cut by 4 bases and J by 5 bases, with 15 bases left in between. CDR3 sequence: CASSLGHPGDNEQFF. In nucleotides, the CDR3 is TGTGCCAGCAGTTTGGGACACCCGGGAGACAATGAGCAGTTCTTC.

This clone was picked up a small number of times. The chain carries TRBV28 and TRBJ1-1, with D uncertain. The germline CDR1 and CDR2 sequences are MDHEN and SYDVKM. V was shortened by 5 bases and J by 7 bases, with 14 bases between the two germline ends. The CDR3 contains 13 residues. CDR3 in amino acids: CASSPITNYEAFF. The CDR3 DNA reads TGTGCCAGCAGTCCAATTACGAACTATGAAGCTTTCTTT.

The V and J genes are TRBV7-9 and TRBJ2-7; TRBD2 matches 10 bases. CDR3 length equals 16 residues. Germline CDR1 is SEHNR and CDR2 is FQNEAQ (reference sequence). V lost 1 base to trimming and J lost 2 bases; unmatched junction nucleotides: 5. This CDR3 reads CASSLGSGRAPYEQYF. CDR3 in DNA: TGTGCCAGCAGCTTAGGCAGCGGGAGGGCCCCCTACGAGCAGTACTTC.

J is TRBJ2-1 and V is TRBV29-1, with 8 nucleotides matching TRBD2. The ends lost 7 bases at V and 0 bases at J; junction bases unmatched: 5. There are 14 residues in the CDR3. Germline V gene lookup returns CDR1 SQVTM and CDR2 ANQGSEA. CDR3 loop: CSGERENSYNEQFF. CDR3 in DNA: TGCAGCGGGGAGCGGGAGAACTCCTACAATGAGCAGTTCTTC.

This chain joins TRBV2 and TRBJ1-2, with 7 positions matching TRBD1. V shed 7 bases and J 0 bases; nucleotides not matched to a gene: 11. CDR1 is SNHLY, CDR2 FYNNEI, per germline. CDR3 length: 16 amino acids. CDR3 coding DNA: TGTGCCAGCAAGCGCCCGGGACAGTTAACTAACTATGGCTACACCTTC. It translates to CASKRPGQLTNYGYTF.

The sample holds one count of this clone. V usage is TRBV28 and J usage is TRBJ1-1, with TRBD1 as a possible D gene (5 bases). The germline gives CDR1 MDHEN, CDR2 SYDVKM. The V end lost 1 base, the J end lost 1 base, and 10 bases lay between the germline ends. CDR3 length equals 15 residues. CDR3 sequence: CASSLSAGPNTEAFF. The CDR3 nucleotides read TGTGCCAGCAGTTTATCCGCAGGGCCGAACACTGAAGCTTTCTTT.

The rearrangement joins TRBV19 to TRBJ2-3, with a tentative D call TRBD2 (5 bases). Germline V lookup: CDR1 LNHDA, CDR2 SQIVND (reference sequence). This CDR3 spans 13 amino acids. Trimming left V 8 bases short and J 4 bases short, with 13 bases between. CDR3 loop: CASEEDFSDTQYF. CDR3 coding DNA: TGTGCCAGTGAAGAGGACTTTTCAGATACGCAGTATTTT.

This clone is a singleton in its sample. The chain has TRBV6-5 and TRBJ2-7; no firm D call. V was shortened by 0 bases and J by 5 bases, with 11 bases between the two germline ends. Per germline, CDR1 MNHEY and CDR2 SVGAGI. CDR3 length equals 14 residues. This chain's CDR3 is CASSYSRPSDEQYF. CDR3 sequence (DNA): TGTGCCAGCAGTTACTCGAGGCCCTCGGACGAGCAGTACTTC.

V usage is TRBV7-8 and J usage is TRBJ2-1; 12 bases align to TRBD2. Looked up from germline, CDR1 is SGHVS and CDR2 is FQNEAQ. V shed 2 bases, J shed 7 bases, and the junction held 3 bases outside the gene matches. The CDR3 contains 15 residues. CDR3 protein: CASSLWLAGGNEQFF. The CDR3 coding sequence is TGTGCCAGCAGCTTATGGCTAGCGGGAGGGAATGAGCAGTTCTTC.

This chain links TRBV5-4 with TRBJ2-3, with 7 bases fitting TRBD1. Germline-derived CDR1 and CDR2 are SGHNT and YYREEE (reference sequence). Unmatched junction bases numbered 11, after V lost 4 bases and J lost 9 bases. This CDR3 has 14 amino acids. The CDR3 here is CASSRSDRTQTQYF. DNA of the CDR3: TGTGCCAGCAGCCGGTCGGACAGGACCCAAACGCAGTATTTT.

This chain connects TRBV4-3 to TRBJ2-3; D remains unclear. CDR3 length: 16 amino acids. In germline, CDR1 is LGHNA, CDR2 YSLEER. The V and J ends lost 0 bases and 0 bases respectively, with 10 bases between them. The CDR3 reads CASSQDFTISTDTQYF. CDR3 nucleotides: TGCGCCAGCAGCCAAGATTTTACAATAAGCACAGATACGCAGTATTTT.

The gene calls are TRBV28 and TRBJ2-3; 7 nucleotides match TRBD1. V was clipped by 5 bases and J by 0 bases; unmatched bases: 11. Germline lookup yields CDR1 MDHEN and CDR2 SYDVKM. The CDR3 has 17 amino acids. CDR3 coding DNA: TGTGCCAGCAGTCACCCGCCCCAGGGGGAAAGCACAGATACGCAGTATTTT. Amino acids: CASSHPPQGESTDTQYF.